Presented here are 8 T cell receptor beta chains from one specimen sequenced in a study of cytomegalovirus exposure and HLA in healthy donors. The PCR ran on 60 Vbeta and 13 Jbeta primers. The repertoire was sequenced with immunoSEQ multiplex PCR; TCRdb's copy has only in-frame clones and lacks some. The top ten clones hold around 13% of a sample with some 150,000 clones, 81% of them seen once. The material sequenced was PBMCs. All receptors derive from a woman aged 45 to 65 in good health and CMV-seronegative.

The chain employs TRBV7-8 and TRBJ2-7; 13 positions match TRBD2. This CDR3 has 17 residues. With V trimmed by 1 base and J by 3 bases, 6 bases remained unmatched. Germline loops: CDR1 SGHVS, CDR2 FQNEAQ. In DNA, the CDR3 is TGTGCCAGCAGCTTAGGACTAGCGGGGGGCGAGAACTACGAGCAGTACTTC. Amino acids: CASSLGLAGGENYEQYF.

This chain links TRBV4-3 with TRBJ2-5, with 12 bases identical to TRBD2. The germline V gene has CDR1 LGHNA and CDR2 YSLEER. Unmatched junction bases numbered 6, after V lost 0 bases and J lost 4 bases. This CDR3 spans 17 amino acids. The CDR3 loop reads CASSQDLGLAGRETQYF. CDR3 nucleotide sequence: TGCGCCAGCAGCCAAGATCTAGGACTAGCGGGAAGAGAGACCCAGTACTTC.

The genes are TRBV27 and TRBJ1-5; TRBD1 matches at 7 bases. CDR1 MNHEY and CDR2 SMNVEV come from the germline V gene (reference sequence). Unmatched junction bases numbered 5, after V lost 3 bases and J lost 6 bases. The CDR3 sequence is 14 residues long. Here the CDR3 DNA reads TGTGCCAGCAGTTTTTCAGGGGGAGTTCAGCCCCAGCATTTT. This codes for CASSFSGGVQPQHF.

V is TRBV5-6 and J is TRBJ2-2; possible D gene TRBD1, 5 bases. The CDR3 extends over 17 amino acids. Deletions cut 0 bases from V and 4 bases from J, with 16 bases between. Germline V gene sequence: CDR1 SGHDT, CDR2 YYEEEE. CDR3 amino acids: CASSLDPTGAGTGELFF. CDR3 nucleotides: TGTGCCAGCAGCTTGGATCCGACTGGGGCCGGCACCGGGGAGCTGTTTTTT.

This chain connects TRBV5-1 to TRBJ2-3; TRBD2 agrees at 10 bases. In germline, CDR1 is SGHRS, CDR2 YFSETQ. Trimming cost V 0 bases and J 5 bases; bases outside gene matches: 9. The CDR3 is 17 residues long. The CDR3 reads CASSLAISGGNIDTQYF. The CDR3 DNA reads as TGCGCCAGCAGCTTGGCGATTAGCGGGGGGAACATAGATACGCAGTATTTT.

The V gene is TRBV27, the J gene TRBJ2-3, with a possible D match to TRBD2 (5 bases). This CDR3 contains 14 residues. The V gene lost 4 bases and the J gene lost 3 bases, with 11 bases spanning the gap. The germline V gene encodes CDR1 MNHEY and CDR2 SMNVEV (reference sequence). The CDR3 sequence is CASSWESSTDTQYF. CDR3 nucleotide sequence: TGTGCCAGCAGTTGGGAGAGTAGTACAGATACGCAGTATTTT.

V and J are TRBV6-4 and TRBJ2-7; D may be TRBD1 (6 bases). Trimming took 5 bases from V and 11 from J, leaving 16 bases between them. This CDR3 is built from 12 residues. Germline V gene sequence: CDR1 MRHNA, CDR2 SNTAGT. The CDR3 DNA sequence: TGTGCCAGCAGTTTGGGGGCCAGCATGGAGTACTTC. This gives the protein CASSLGASMEYF.

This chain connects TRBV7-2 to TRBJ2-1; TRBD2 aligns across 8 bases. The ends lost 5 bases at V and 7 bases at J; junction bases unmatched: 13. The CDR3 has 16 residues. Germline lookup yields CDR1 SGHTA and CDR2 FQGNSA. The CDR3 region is CASSGAVVAGSNEQFF. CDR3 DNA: TGTGCCAGCAGCGGAGCCGTAGTAGCGGGGTCGAATGAGCAGTTCTTC.